This T cell receptor (beta chain) was captured in a study of memory B cells and T cells in multiple sclerosis. Sequenced by immunoSEQ multiplex PCR; TCRdb stores in-frame clones only, minus some. The sample consists of roughly 30,000 clones, roughly 83% of them appearing once. The study, taken as a whole, reports: Normalization was needed because clone-set size differences affected shared clonotype counts.

Germline V CDR1 and CDR2: SGDLS, YYNGEE. There are 15 residues in the CDR3. The ends were cut back, 4 bases at V and 4 bases at J, with 17 bases in the middle. Stimulus-free culture yielded autoproliferating CFSE-dim and non-proliferating CFSE-high T cells, each sequenced separately. Approximately 5x10^7 CFSE-labeled PBMCs were cultured less than nine days unstimulated, then replicate wells were pooled. CFSE at 0.4 to 0.6 uM labeled the PBMCs, which were then cultured unstimulated. Comments on this clone: Its antigen is as yet unknown.

The receptor was isolated from a human donor with multiple sclerosis. The rearrangement uses TRBV9 and TRBJ2-5, with D hard to call. The sequencing sample was made of PBMCs from blood kept in culture. The CDR3 loop is CASSLPSGSLETQYF. The DNA of the CDR3 is TGTGCCAGCAGCCTACCCTCTGGCAGCTTAGAGACCCAGTACTTC.